This is a list of T cell receptor beta chains from one sample in a study of cytomegalovirus exposure and HLA in healthy donors. Data came from immunoSEQ multiplex PCR; TCRdb stores just in-frame clones and leaves some out. The table has under 200,000 clones, roughly 79% seen once; the top ten hold less than 15%. Sequenced input: PBMCs. The source of these receptors is a woman between 45 and 65 years old in good health and CMV-seronegative. CDR3s include the opening cysteine and the closing phenylalanine or tryptophan. Each record gives: D gene, J gene, clone size, V gene, CDR3 protein, CDR3 DNA. A D gene is named only where the DNA matches it firmly. Size is omitted from some rows. Given values are once, few, many or a class for expanded clones.

- TRBJ1-5 - TRBV19 CASNQQGGGNQPQHF TGTGCCAGTAATCAACAGGGAGGGGGCAATCAGCCCCAGCATTTT
TRBD1 TRBJ2-1 - TRBV15 CATSSRDRGRDEQFF TGTGCCACCAGCAGTAGGGACAGGGGGAGGGATGAGCAGTTCTTC
TRBD1 TRBJ2-2 few TRBV5-6 CASSSIMDRGTGELFF TGTGCCAGCAGTTCAATAATGGACAGGGGCACCGGGGAGCTGTTTTTT
- TRBJ2-7 - TRBV10-1 CASNLGWGPTYEQYF TGCGCCAGCAATTTGGGTTGGGGGCCGACCTACGAGCAGTACTTC
TRBD1 TRBJ1-4 - TRBV28 CASRRTGGPNEKLFF TGTGCCAGCAGACGTACAGGGGGCCCTAATGAAAAACTGTTTTTT
TRBD2 TRBJ2-1 few TRBV28 CASSFGGGSYNEQFF TGTGCCAGCAGTTTTGGCGGGGGCTCCTACAATGAGCAGTTCTTC
- TRBJ2-2 - TRBV5-1 CASSLEGGGELFF TGCGCCAGCAGCTTGGAGGGAGGCGGGGAGCTGTTTTTT
- TRBJ1-5 - TRBV19 CASSIDGGRGNQPQHF TGTGCCAGTAGTATCGATGGGGGGAGAGGAAATCAGCCCCAGCATTTT
TRBD2 TRBJ2-7 - TRBV4-2 CASSHLTSWYEQYF TGTGCCAGCAGCCATTTGACTAGCTGGTACGAGCAGTACTTC
- TRBJ2-6 - TRBV6-5 CASRGTYGANVLTF TGTGCCAGCAGGGGGACATATGGGGCCAACGTCCTGACTTTC
- TRBJ2-5 - TRBV28 CASSFGETQYF TGTGCCAGCAGTTTCGGAGAGACCCAGTACTTC
- TRBJ1-1 - TRBV2 CARTDSLRTEAFF TGTGCCAGGACGGACAGTCTCAGGACTGAAGCTTTCTTT
TRBD2 TRBJ2-1 - TRBV2 CASSEYRLAGGPNEQFF TGTGCCAGCAGTGAATATCGTCTAGCGGGAGGGCCGAATGAGCAGTTCTTC
- TRBJ2-1 - TRBV9 CASSVNLGGENNEQFF TGTGCCAGCAGCGTAAATCTGGGAGGAGAGAACAATGAGCAGTTCTTC
- TRBJ2-1 - TRBV11-2 CASSLASVYNEQFF TGTGCCAGCAGCTTAGCTTCAGTATACAATGAGCAGTTCTTC
TRBD1 TRBJ1-4 few TRBV5-6 CASSLRTGRSNEKLFF TGTGCCAGCAGCCTCCGGACAGGCCGTTCTAATGAAAAACTGTTTTTT
TRBD1 TRBJ2-7 - TRBV7-2 CASSLSVQGAYEQYF TGTGCCAGCAGCTTATCCGTACAGGGGGCCTACGAGCAGTACTTC
TRBD1 TRBJ2-6 few TRBV7-9 CASSQRQDRALWANVLTF TGTGCCAGCAGCCAACGGCAAGACAGGGCTCTCTGGGCCAACGTCCTGACTTTC
- TRBJ2-3 - TRBV19 CASLSGSTDTQYF TGTGCCAGCCTGTCAGGGAGCACAGATACGCAGTATTTT
- TRBJ1-2 - TRBV28 CASSFNRNYGYTF TGTGCCAGCAGTTTCAATCGGAACTATGGCTACACCTTC
TRBD2 TRBJ2-2 - TRBV7-9 CSSSPTPGEGWTGELFF TGTTCCAGCAGCCCCACGCCGGGGGAGGGTTGGACCGGGGAGCTGTTTTTT
TRBD1 TRBJ1-1 - TRBV29-1 CSVAGTGGTEAFF TGCAGCGTTGCCGGGACAGGGGGCACTGAAGCTTTCTTT
- TRBJ1-2 - TRBV30 CAWRTQGSYDYTF TGTGCCTGGAGGACCCAGGGGAGCTATGACTACACCTTC
- TRBJ1-2 - TRBV11-1 CASSSWEPNYGYTF TGTGCCAGCAGCTCTTGGGAGCCGAACTATGGCTACACCTTC
- TRBJ1-5 - TRBV4-3 CASSQDLYRYDQPQHF TGCGCCAGCAGCCAAGATCTTTACAGGTATGATCAGCCCCAGCATTTT
TRBD1 TRBJ1-2 - TRBV27 CASAYEQGGISGYTF TGTGCCAGCGCCTACGAACAGGGGGGGATCTCAGGCTACACCTTC
TRBD1 TRBJ1-1 - TRBV5-8 CASSLGQGRAFF TGTGCCAGCAGCTTGGGACAGGGGAGAGCTTTCTTT
- TRBJ2-5 - TRBV6-5 CASRRRASLKETQYF TGTGCCAGCAGACGGCGGGCGAGTTTAAAAGAGACCCAGTACTTC
TRBD1 TRBJ2-7 - TRBV6-5 CASSLGGTGGVYEQYF TGTGCCAGCAGTTTGGGGGGGACAGGGGGCGTCTACGAGCAGTACTTC
- TRBJ1-2 - TRBV2 CASSYTANYGYTF TGTGCCAGCAGTTACACCGCTAACTATGGCTACACCTTC
TRBD2 TRBJ2-1 - TRBV4-3 CASSQDPLAGDEQFF TGCGCCAGCAGCCAAGATCCGCTAGCGGGAGATGAGCAGTTCTTC
- TRBJ2-3 - TRBV28 CASSLGAGSTDTQYF TGTGCCAGCAGTTTAGGGGCAGGTAGCACAGATACGCAGTATTTT
- TRBJ2-7 - TRBV28 CATSGESSYEQYF TGTGCCACTTCGGGGGAATCCTCCTACGAGCAGTACTTC
TRBD1 TRBJ1-4 - TRBV7-2 CASSSRTGTNEKLFF TGTGCCAGCAGCTCGAGGACAGGTACTAATGAAAAACTGTTTTTT
- TRBJ1-1 - TRBV9 CASSVSGLASEAFF TGTGCCAGCAGCGTTTCAGGGTTGGCATCTGAAGCTTTCTTT
TRBD1 TRBJ1-5 - TRBV2 CASSLDRVGLNQPQHF TGTGCCAGCAGTTTGGACAGGGTTGGCCTTAATCAGCCCCAGCATTTT
- TRBJ1-5 - TRBV28 CASNWGVGNQPQHF TGTGCCAGCAATTGGGGGGTGGGCAATCAGCCCCAGCATTTT
TRBD1 TRBJ1-2 - TRBV27 CASRDRGNANYGYTF TGTGCCAGCAGGGACAGGGGAAATGCTAACTATGGCTACACCTTC
- TRBJ2-3 - TRBV7-9 CASSLEQGPYTDTQYF TGTGCCAGCAGCTTAGAGCAGGGCCCCTACACAGATACGCAGTATTTT
TRBD1 TRBJ1-1 few TRBV2 CASRPGQGNTEAFF TGTGCCAGCAGACCGGGACAGGGGAACACTGAAGCTTTCTTT
TRBD1 TRBJ2-2 - TRBV7-9 CASKVPAGTGGKAGELFF TGTGCCAGCAAAGTCCCCGCGGGGACAGGGGGTAAAGCCGGGGAGCTGTTTTTT
- TRBJ1-5 - TRBV2 CASSPTGLTDQPQHF TGTGCCAGCAGTCCCACAGGGTTGACGGATCAGCCCCAGCATTTT
- TRBJ2-1 many TRBV5-4 CASSLGQPNEQFF TGTGCCAGCAGCTTGGGACAGCCCAATGAGCAGTTCTTC
TRBD1 TRBJ1-1 - TRBV29-1 CSVGTRTGWNTEAFF TGCAGCGTTGGCACCCGGACAGGGTGGAACACTGAAGCTTTCTTT
TRBD1 TRBJ1-5 once TRBV4-3 CASSQDQGGNQPQHF TGCGCCAGCAGCCAAGATCAGGGGGGCAATCAGCCCCAGCATTTT
TRBD1 TRBJ1-3 once TRBV30 CAWSVNRGYGNTIYF TGTGCCTGGAGTGTAAACAGGGGGTACGGAAACACCATATATTTT
- TRBJ2-3 - TRBV4-2 CASSPSQDTQYF TGTGCCAGCAGCCCCTCCCAGGATACGCAGTATTTT
- TRBJ2-7 - TRBV11-2 CASSGNRAGEQYF TGTGCCAGCAGTGGAAACAGGGCTGGCGAGCAGTACTTC
- TRBJ2-1 - TRBV25-1 CASSEGGRGDNEQFF TGTGCCAGCAGTGAAGGGGGCAGGGGCGACAATGAGCAGTTCTTC